This T cell receptor beta chain was recovered during a study of neurological immune-mediated disorders. From germline, CDR1 is ENHRY and CDR2 SYGVKD. This CDR3 region has 13 residues. Between the trimmed V and J ends, which lost 2 bases and 1 base, there was a span of 5 bases. PBMCs stored at -80 C, numbering 2 million, were the origin of the unsorted libraries. At least ten counts were recorded for this clonotype. TCRdb ran MiXCR on the 5' RACE reads and lists one entry per CDR3 protein. Among 20,000 to 25,000 distinct CDR3 sequences, about 12% were seen once, and the ten largest hold about an eighth.

This sequence originates from a woman aged 55 to 70 with HTLV-1-associated myelopathy (HAM/TSP). Sequences were obtained from PBMCs. V is TRBV10-3 and J is TRBJ1-1; no clear D. For the CDR3, the DNA is TGTGCCATCAGTGAGGGGGAGAACACTGAAGCTTTCTTT. Protein: CAISEGENTEAFF.